The text below deals with one T cell receptor (beta chain). As handled by the study authors: Scientists estimated how many nucleated cells there were by amplifying reference gene primers. TCRdb keeps only in-frame clones here, not all; method: immunoSEQ multiplex PCR. V and J calls and clone size are given by that table; D and trimming were obtained from the DNA. The table lists about 400,000 clones, roughly 87% of them singletons. CDR1 and CDR2 (germline): SNHLY, FYNNEI. The CDR3 runs to 13 residues. V gave up 8 bases and J gave up 3 bases; unmatched junction bases: 4. Participant ages covered roughly 18 to 90 years across some 25 US areas. Participants were placed into cohorts based on the clinical history they reported. The data originate from a study of blood T cell repertoires in COVID-19. Study summary: Acute and convalescent COVID-19 samples came from the United States, Italy and Spain.

The V gene is TRBV2, the J gene TRBJ1-5, with TRBD1 matching over 7 bases. This receptor was taken from a woman between 18 and 29 years old with acute COVID-19. The sequenced sample consisted of PBMCs or T cells enriched from blood (not recorded which). CDR3 loop: CASLTGYNQPQHF. CDR3 coding DNA: TGTGCCAGCCTGACAGGGTACAATCAGCCCCAGCATTTT.